This T cell receptor (beta chain) emerged from a study of vaccination and CD4 T cells after COVID-19. Notes on the study in general: Median 86.3% of reactive clones detected in convalescent patients emerged only post-vaccination. The analysis of convalescent patients involved relatively few individuals and lacked early post-infection timepoints.

Sequencing of cultured CD4+ T cell DNA used the Oncomine TCR Beta short-read assay. TCRdb redid the calling of the PCR reads with MiXCR, one entry per CDR3 protein. The table has around 12,000 distinct CDR3 sequences, less than 55% seen once; the top ten hold about a fifth. Treatment meaning: roughly 10-day PBMC culture with coronavirus spike peptide pools or control peptides (ViraFEST assay). Positive tests by PCR, dated March to December 2020, predated US Alpha, Beta and Delta variants. Comments on this clonotype: The antigen remains unidentified.

V was clipped by 6 bases and J by 2 bases; unmatched bases: 6. Germline-derived CDR1 and CDR2 are KGHSH and LQKENI. The CDR3 spans 15 residues. The TCR comes from a human donor with COVID-19. Sequencing used cultured CD4+ T cells from blood, obtained after SARS-CoV-2 vaccination. The chain combines TRBV18 with TRBJ1-1; 10 bases line up with TRBD1. CDR3 loop: CASSFSTGGNTEAFF. Written as DNA, the CDR3 is TGTGCCAGCTCCTTCTCGACAGGGGGCAACACTGAAGCTTTCTTT.